This T cell receptor (beta chain) was observed in a study of T-cell reconstitution after alpha-beta-depleted transplantation in children. The TCRbeta library was prepared with unique molecular identifiers. TCRdb independently ran MiXCR on the PCR reads; one entry per CDR3 protein. The table shows approximately 390,000 distinct CDR3 sequences, with 9.5% to 13% occurring only once. The junction had 14 bases not matched to a gene; V was cut back by 0 bases and J by 5 bases. Germline CDR1 and CDR2: MNHNS and SASEGT. This CDR3 region has 20 residues. The gene calls are TRBV6-1 and TRBJ2-2; 11 bases are shared with TRBD1. This sample comprised PBMCs from the stem cell graft donor, obtained from the stem cell graft. This sequence was found in a human donor who donated a stem cell graft to a child with acute myeloid leukemia. Here the CDR3 DNA reads TGTGCCAGCAGTGAAGCCCGAGGTCTCCGGGACAGGGGGTTGACCGGGGAGCTGTTTTTT. Its protein product is CASSEARGLRDRGLTGELFF.